This T cell receptor (beta chain) was sequenced for a study of cytomegalovirus exposure and HLA in healthy donors. V shed 2 bases and J shed 6 bases, with 16 bases lying between them. Germline V gene lookup returns CDR1 SGHTA and CDR2 FQGNSA. The CDR3 is 15 residues long. With respect to this clone: Its specificity is not known.

Study-level findings and limits: Later on, an analysis tied some 17,000 TCR beta sequences to HLA alleles at 0.05 false discovery rate.

PCR involved 60 Vbeta and 13 Jbeta primers. The table came from immunoSEQ multiplex PCR; TCRdb's copy has only in-frame clones and leaves some out. The sample has 200,000 to 250,000 clones; 77% are singletons. This sequence was found in a woman aged 55-69 years in good health and CMV-seropositive. The chain couples TRBV7-2 to TRBJ2-5; TRBD2 might be the D (6 bases). The sequenced sample consisted of PBMCs. CDR3 bases: TGTGCCAGCAGCTTAATGGCGGGGAACGGGAAGACCCAGTACTTC. This sequence encodes CASSLMAGNGKTQYF.